In its sample, the clone carrying this T cell receptor beta chain was seen a few times. No antigen is known for it. This CDR3 has 16 amino acids. V dropped 4 bases and J dropped 5; count of bases not matched to a gene: 7. Germline CDR1 MDHEN, CDR2 SYDVKM. The sample belongs to a study of regulatory T cells in long-lasting Graves disease. Study-level results: TCR diversity was lower in persistent Graves' patients (versus newly diagnosed ones).

Stated time point: newly diagnosed GD, antithyroid drugs for less than 3 months. Extracted RNA from PBMCs served as the source of the TCR library. Construction of the TCR beta libraries employed iRepertoire HTBI primers in conjunction with Arm-PCR of CDR3 regions. TCRdb used MiXCR to reprocess the multiplex PCR reads, holding one entry per CDR3 protein. The table lists 400,000 to 500,000 distinct CDR3 sequences, 14% of them singletons. The same sample was also used in a study of T cells in Graves' hyperthyroidism and ophthalmopathy. In that study: Graves' hyperthyroidism qualified as stable when ophthalmopathy did not progress within 18 months. TCR CDR3 regions were first amplified by RT-PCR with HTBI primers. Ophthalmopathy was distinguished from stable hyperthyroidism by 13 V-J signatures.

The sequences come from peripheral blood mononuclear cells (PBMCs), collected at new diagnosis, from a patient treated with antithyroid drugs. The V call is TRBV28, the J call TRBJ2-7, with 14 bases lining up with TRBD2. This clonotype originated in a woman between 45 and 65 years old with Graves disease. The CDR3 bases are TGTGCCAGCAGTTCGGGACTAGCGGGAGCTTGGGACGAGCAGTACTTC. Translating it yields CASSSGLAGAWDEQYF.